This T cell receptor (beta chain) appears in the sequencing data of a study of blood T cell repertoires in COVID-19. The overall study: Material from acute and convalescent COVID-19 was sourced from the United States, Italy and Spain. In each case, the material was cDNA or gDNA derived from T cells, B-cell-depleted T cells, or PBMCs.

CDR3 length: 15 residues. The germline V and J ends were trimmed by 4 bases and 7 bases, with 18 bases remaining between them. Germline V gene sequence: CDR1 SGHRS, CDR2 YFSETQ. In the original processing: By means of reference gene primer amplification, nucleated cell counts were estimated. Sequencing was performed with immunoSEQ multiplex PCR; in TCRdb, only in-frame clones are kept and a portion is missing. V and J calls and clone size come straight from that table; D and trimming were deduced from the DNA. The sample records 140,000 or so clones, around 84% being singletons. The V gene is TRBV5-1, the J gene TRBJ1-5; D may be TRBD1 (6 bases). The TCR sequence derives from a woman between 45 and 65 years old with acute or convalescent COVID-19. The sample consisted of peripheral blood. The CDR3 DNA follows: TGCGCCAGCAGCGTGACAGGCTCGCCGGGGCAGCCCCAGCATTTT. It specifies CASSVTGSPGQPQHF.